Below, 4 T cell receptor beta chains from the same sample are listed, as sequenced in a study of blood T cell repertoires in COVID-19. Clones were read by immunoSEQ multiplex PCR, and TCRdb kept only the in-frame ones, dropping some. The table lists 100,000 to 150,000 clones, roughly 90% of them singletons. The sample comprised peripheral blood. These receptors were taken from a man between 65 and 80 years old with active COVID-19.

This clone was detected only once. The CDR3 coding sequence is TGTGCCAGCAGCTTAGCGAGGGCTAGCACCGGGGAGCTGTTTTTT. This encodes CASSLARASTGELFF. The rearrangement joins TRBV7-9 to TRBJ2-2, with D perhaps TRBD2 (5 bases). This CDR3 is built from 15 residues. The V gene's germline CDR1 is SEHNR and CDR2 FQNEAQ (reference sequence). Trimming left V 0 bases short and J 4 bases short, with 9 bases between.

This chain connects TRBV6-6 to TRBJ2-1; D remains ambiguous. Germline V gene lookup returns CDR1 MNHNY and CDR2 SVGAGI (reference sequence). The CDR3 has 13 residues. V lost 0 bases and J lost 15, with 15 bases in between. CDR3 amino acids: CASSYSSEPAGFF. DNA of the CDR3: TGTGCCAGCAGTTACTCGAGTGAGCCAGCAGGGTTCTTC.

This chain joins TRBV5-1 and TRBJ2-2; 9 positions agree with TRBD1. The V gene end was trimmed by 8 bases and the J gene end by 3 bases; junction bases not matched to a gene: 8. The CDR3 covers 15 residues. The germline V gene has CDR1 SGHRS and CDR2 YFSETQ. CDR3 sequence: CASTPRTGDTGELFF. CDR3 sequence (DNA): TGCGCCAGTACCCCCCGGACAGGGGACACCGGGGAGCTGTTTTTT.

The chain links TRBV20-1 to TRBJ2-7; TRBD2 matches 13 bases. With V trimmed by 3 bases and J by 4 bases, 6 bases remained unmatched. Germline CDR1 and CDR2: DFQATT and SNEGSKA (reference sequence). CDR3 length: 15 residues. The CDR3, as DNA: TGCAGTGCTAGTTACTGGACTAGCGGGAGTTACGAGCAGTACTTC. This encodes CSASYWTSGSYEQYF.